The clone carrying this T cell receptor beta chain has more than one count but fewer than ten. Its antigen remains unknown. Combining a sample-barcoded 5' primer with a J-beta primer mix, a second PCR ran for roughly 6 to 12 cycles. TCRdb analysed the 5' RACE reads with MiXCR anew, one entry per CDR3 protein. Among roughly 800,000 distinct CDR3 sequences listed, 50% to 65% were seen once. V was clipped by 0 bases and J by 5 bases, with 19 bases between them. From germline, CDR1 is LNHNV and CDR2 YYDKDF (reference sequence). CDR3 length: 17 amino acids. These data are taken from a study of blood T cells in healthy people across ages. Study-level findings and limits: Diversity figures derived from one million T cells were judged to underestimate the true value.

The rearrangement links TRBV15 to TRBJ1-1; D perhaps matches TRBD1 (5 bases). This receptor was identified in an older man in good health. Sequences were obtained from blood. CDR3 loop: CATSRDSPGPGGTEAFF. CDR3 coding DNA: TGTGCCACCAGCAGAGATTCCCCCGGGCCGGGGGGGACTGAAGCTTTCTTT.